These 32 T cell receptor beta chains originate from one sample sequenced in a study of PD-1 blockade in classical Hodgkin lymphoma. TCRdb keeps only in-frame clones here, not all; method: immunoSEQ multiplex PCR. Counted here are roughly 20,000 clones, around 87% occurring once; the ten biggest clones make up roughly 7.4%. Time point meaning: newly diagnosed, previously untreated cHL patient sample. Through magnetic negative selection, CD8+ T cells were separated from PBMCs that had been thawed. The sequencing sample was made of CD8+ T cells from blood. These receptors originate from a human donor with classical Hodgkin lymphoma.

A single count supports this clone. The CDR3 is CAISGLGAEEQYF. CDR3 in DNA: TGTGCCATCTCCGGTCTCGGGGCTGAGGAGCAGTACTTC. This chain links TRBV10-3 with TRBJ2-7; tentatively, D is TRBD1 or TRBD2 (5 bases each). V gave up 8 bases and J gave up 7 bases, with 18 bases separating them. The CDR3 length is 13 residues. Germline V gives CDR1 ENHRY, CDR2 SYGVKD.

The gene calls are TRBV28 and TRBJ2-1; possibly TRBD2 for D (5 bases). The CDR3 has 12 residues. CDR1 and CDR2 (germline): MDHEN, SYDVKM. V was cut by 5 bases and J by 6 bases, with 8 bases left in between. As DNA, the CDR3 is TGTGCCAGCAGTCATGAGGGCAATGAGCAGTTCTTC. Amino acids: CASSHEGNEQFF. The full variable domain, its missing parts supplied by reference TRBV28 and TRBJ2-1, is DVKVTQSSRYLVKRTGEKVFLECVQDMDHENMFWYRQDPGLGLRLIYFSYDVKMKEKGDIPEGYSVSREKKERFSLILESASTNQTSMYLCASSHEGNEQFFGPGTRLTVL.

This clone was seen just once. The chain employs TRBV6-4 and TRBJ2-1; D is undetermined. From germline, CDR1 is MRHNA and CDR2 SNTAGT. V was clipped by 2 bases and J by 8 bases, with 7 bases between them. The CDR3 is 12 residues long. The DNA for the CDR3 is TGTGCCAGCAGTGACCCGCCCCATGAGCAGTTCTTC. This codes for CASSDPPHEQFF.

J is TRBJ1-2 and V is TRBV2; no definite D call. The CDR3 runs 13 residues. V lost 1 base and J 5 bases, leaving 8 bases between the germline ends. Germline values: CDR1 SNHLY, CDR2 FYNNEI. For the CDR3, the DNA is TGTGCCAGCAGTGAAGGTTTGGAGTATGGCTACACCTTC. Translated: CASSEGLEYGYTF.

This clone appeared once. This chain joins TRBV27 and TRBJ1-2; D perhaps matches TRBD1 (5 bases). CDR1 is MNHEY, CDR2 SMNVEV, per germline (reference sequence). The V end lost 5 bases, the J end lost 0 bases, and 19 bases lay between the germline ends. CDR3 length equals 17 residues. The chain's CDR3 is CASSPSPVGATNYGYTF. The CDR3 nucleotides are TGTGCCAGCAGTCCATCCCCTGTCGGGGCCACTAACTATGGCTACACCTTC.

The V call is TRBV6-5, the J call TRBJ2-2; D tentatively reads TRBD1 or TRBD2 (5 bases each). V dropped 6 bases and J dropped 3 bases, with 11 bases sitting between them. The CDR3 spans 14 residues. Per the germline V gene, CDR1 is MNHEY and CDR2 is SVGAGI. CDR3 protein: CASSEGPDTGELFF. In nucleotides, the CDR3 is TGTGCCAGCAGCGAGGGACCAGACACCGGGGAGCTGTTTTTT.

This chain links TRBV5-8 with TRBJ1-5; 10 nucleotides match TRBD1. Germline assignment: CDR1 SGHTS and CDR2 YDEGEE. Trimming took 3 bases from V and 6 from J; bases not matched to a gene: 9. CDR3 size: 16 residues. This chain's CDR3 is CASSSGDRGRGQPQHF. In DNA, the CDR3 is TGTGCCAGCAGCTCCGGGGACAGGGGAAGGGGTCAGCCCCAGCATTTT.

This clone was seen only a few times. The V call is TRBV7-3, the J call TRBJ2-1; D ambiguous. The V and J ends lost 4 bases and 10 bases respectively, with 8 bases between them. The CDR3 contains 11 residues. Germline V lookup: CDR1 SGHTA, CDR2 FQGTGA. CDR3 amino acids: CASSSGGEQFF. As DNA, the CDR3 is TGTGCCAGCAGCTCAGGTGGAGAGCAGTTCTTC.

This clone was observed once. The rearrangement joins TRBV28 to TRBJ2-7, with D hard to call. V was pared by 6 bases and J by 0 bases, with 12 bases between. CDR3 length: 14 residues. CDR1 is MDHEN, CDR2 SYDVKM, per germline. The CDR3 DNA is TGTGCCAGCAGGATGTGGGGAAGCTCCTACGAGCAGTACTTC. Amino acids: CASRMWGSSYEQYF.

This clone was detected only once. The V gene is TRBV7-8, the J gene TRBJ2-3, with D possibly TRBD2 on 6 matching bases. This CDR3 spans 13 amino acids. The V end was cut by 3 bases, the J end by 5 bases, with 9 bases between. Germline values: CDR1 SGHVS, CDR2 FQNEAQ. Here the CDR3 reads CASSLVAEDTQYF. In DNA, the CDR3 is TGTGCCAGCAGCTTGGTAGCGGAAGATACGCAGTATTTT.

The chain combines TRBV5-1 with TRBJ2-5; 10 bases align to TRBD1. Germline CDR1 and CDR2: SGHRS and YFSETQ. V trimming: 2 bases; J trimming: 3 bases; junction bases outside the gene matches: 13. There are 18 residues in the CDR3. The CDR3 region has the DNA TGCGCCAGCAGCTTAGTGTGGGGGACAGGGGTTCTAGAAGAGACCCAGTACTTC. Protein product: CASSLVWGTGVLEETQYF.

The rearrangement joins TRBV29-1 to TRBJ2-1; D unresolved. Trimming took 3 bases from V and 4 from J, leaving 1 base between them. The CDR3 spans 10 residues. Looked up from germline, CDR1 is SQVTM and CDR2 is ANQGSEA. The CDR3 is CSVEYNEQFF. CDR3 DNA sequence: TGCAGCGTTGAGTACAATGAGCAGTTCTTC.

The chain recombines TRBV5-1 with TRBJ1-1; maybe TRBD1 (5 bases). The CDR3 contains 14 residues. The germline gives CDR1 SGHRS, CDR2 YFSETQ. Trimming took off 1 base at V and 3 bases at J, with 10 bases between the two ends. CDR3 loop: CASSLRGPYTEAFF. The CDR3 DNA is TGCGCCAGCAGCTTGAGGGGACCCTACACTGAAGCTTTCTTT.

The chain couples TRBV6-1 to TRBJ1-2; 7 bases line up with TRBD1. The trim removed 4 bases at V and 4 bases at J, leaving 3 bases unmatched. The CDR3 contains 13 residues. Germline values: CDR1 MNHNS, CDR2 SASEGT. The CDR3 loop reads CASSVRTGYGYTF. For the CDR3, the DNA is TGTGCCAGCAGTGTCAGGACAGGCTATGGCTACACCTTC.

The gene calls are TRBV6-4 and TRBJ2-1, with 13 bases that match TRBD2. In germline, CDR1 is MRHNA, CDR2 SNTAGT. Losses at the gene ends were 6 bases for V and 5 bases for J; bases not matched to a gene: 16. The CDR3 is made up of 19 amino acids. As DNA, the CDR3 is TGTGCCAGCAGCGAACCGGGACTAGCGGGGCCTCTCCCCCACAATGAGCAGTTCTTC. Encoded protein: CASSEPGLAGPLPHNEQFF.

This clone showed up just once. The V gene is TRBV9, the J gene TRBJ1-4, with D unresolved. Germline CDR1 reads SGDLS; CDR2 reads YYNGEE. The CDR3 contains 15 residues. V was pared by 0 bases and J by 4 bases, with 10 bases between. The CDR3 DNA reads TGTGCCAGCAGCGTAGTCGGGAGTCTTAATGAAAAACTGTTTTTT. Encoded protein: CASSVVGSLNEKLFF. The full variable domain, rest sourced from reference TRBV9 and TRBJ1-4, is DSGVTQTPKHLITATGQRVTLRCSPRSGDLSVYWYQQSLDQGLQFLIQYYNGEERAKGNILERFSAQQFPDLHSELNLSSLELGDSALYFCASSVVGSLNEKLFFGSGTQLSVL.

The chain joins TRBV7-9 to TRBJ1-2; D ambiguous. The CDR3 contains 15 residues. Germline CDR1 and CDR2: SEHNR and FQNEAQ (reference sequence). The germline V and J ends were trimmed by 5 bases and 0 bases, with 13 bases remaining between them. The DNA of the CDR3 is TGTGCCAGCAGCCGGAGGGCGAGGGCTAACTATGGCTACACCTTC. Amino acid sequence: CASSRRARANYGYTF.

The V and J genes are TRBV18 and TRBJ2-4, with a weak D call TRBD1 (5 bases). The V end was cut by 0 bases, the J end by 6 bases, with 6 bases between. CDR3 length equals 13 residues. CDR1 KGHSH and CDR2 LQKENI come from the germline V gene. The CDR3 sequence is CASSPPGVNIQYF. CDR3 DNA sequence: TGTGCCAGCTCACCACCAGGGGTAAACATTCAGTACTTC. Combining the CDR3 with reference TRBV18 and TRBJ2-4 gives the whole variable domain NAGVMQNPRHLVRRRGQEARLRCSPMKGHSHVYWYRQLPEEGLKFMVYLQKENIIDESGMPKERFSAEFPKEGPSILRIQQVVRGDSAAYFCASSPPGVNIQYFGAGTRLSVL.

The V call is TRBV7-7, the J call TRBJ2-5; 7 bases are shared with TRBD2. Germline V lookup: CDR1 SSHAT, CDR2 FNYEAQ (reference sequence). The CDR3 is 16 residues long. V gave up 1 base and J gave up 1 base; unmatched junction bases: 6. CDR3 loop: CASSLDGGGAQETQYF. The CDR3 nucleotides are TGTGCCAGCAGCTTAGATGGGGGGGGAGCCCAAGAGACCCAGTACTTC.

The rearrangement uses TRBV5-4 and TRBJ2-7; tentative D call: TRBD1 (5 bases). V lost 4 bases and J 5 bases, leaving 13 bases between the germline ends. Germline loops: CDR1 SGHNT, CDR2 YYREEE (reference sequence). The CDR3 runs to 13 residues. CDR3 amino acids: CASSPGLRDEQYF. The CDR3, as DNA: TGTGCCAGCAGCCCAGGGTTAAGGGACGAGCAGTACTTC.

The chain recombines TRBV5-4 with TRBJ2-5; D is possibly TRBD2 (6 bases). There are 18 residues in the CDR3. From germline, CDR1 is SGHNT and CDR2 YYREEE (reference sequence). Trimming left V 0 bases short and J 3 bases short, with 21 bases between. In nucleotides, the CDR3 is TGTGCCAGCAGCTTGGCGAGGAGGGGATTAGCCTCAAAAGAGACCCAGTACTTC. It specifies CASSLARRGLASKETQYF. Supplemented by reference TRBV5-4 and TRBJ2-5, the full variable domain reads ETGVTQSPTHLIKTRGQQVTLRCSSQSGHNTVSWYQQALGQGPQFIFQYYREEENGRGNFPPRFSGLQFPNYSSELNVNALELDDSALYLCASSLARRGLASKETQYFGPGTRLLVL.

V gene TRBV5-4 combines with J gene TRBJ2-3; D ambiguous. V gave up 0 bases and J gave up 0 bases, with 14 bases separating them. The CDR3 sequence is 17 residues long. Germline V lookup: CDR1 SGHNT, CDR2 YYREEE (reference sequence). CDR3: CASSLDGPPPSTDTQYF. In nucleotides, the CDR3 is TGTGCCAGCAGCTTGGATGGTCCCCCCCCTAGCACAGATACGCAGTATTTT.

This chain uses TRBV27 with TRBJ1-5; D unresolved. The CDR3 has 15 amino acids. The V and J ends lost 1 base and 1 base respectively, with 8 bases between them. Germline V CDR1 and CDR2: MNHEY, SMNVEV (reference sequence). Written as DNA, the CDR3 is TGTGCCAGCAGTTTATATACGGGCAGCAATCAGCCCCAGCATTTT. Translation gives CASSLYTGSNQPQHF.

The chain uses TRBV5-8 and TRBJ1-4, with 9 bases that match TRBD1. Trimming at V came to 4 bases and at J to 8 bases, leaving 12 bases not matched to a gene. The CDR3 has 16 amino acids. CDR1 and CDR2 (germline): SGHTS, YDEGEE. CDR3 sequence: CASSAGRDRVDEKLFF. CDR3 DNA sequence: TGTGCCAGCAGCGCGGGACGGGACAGGGTAGACGAAAAACTGTTTTTT.

The chain recombines TRBV21-1 with TRBJ2-2; the D call TRBD2 from the table was never checked on the DNA. TRBV21-1 is a recognized pseudogene. CDR3 length equals 14 residues. The CDR3: CARRGGVGAGELFF. CDR3 DNA sequence: TGTGCCAGAAGAGGTGGAGTTGGTGCCGGGGAGCTGTTTTTT.

The chain is built from TRBV19 and TRBJ1-2; D uncertain. Germline loops: CDR1 LNHDA, CDR2 SQIVND (reference sequence). The CDR3 consists of 13 residues. Trimming removed 6 bases at V and 4 bases at J, with 12 bases between. The DNA for the CDR3 is TGTGCCAGTAGCCCGGCAGCAAGCTATGGCTACACCTTC. Amino acids: CASSPAASYGYTF.

The chain employs TRBV27 and TRBJ1-3; D remains unclear. V lost 6 bases and J lost 0, with 15 bases in between. The CDR3 consists of 16 residues. Germline loops: CDR1 MNHEY, CDR2 SMNVEV (reference sequence). CDR3 nucleotides: TGTGCCAGCAGCTCCCTCGGGAGCCTCTCTGGAAACACCATATATTTT. Protein: CASSSLGSLSGNTIYF.

This clone has just one count. The CDR3 coding sequence is TGTGCCAGCAGCTTTTTGGGGGCCCTACAGACCCAGTACTTC. Amino acid sequence: CASSFLGALQTQYF. This chain joins TRBV5-4 and TRBJ2-5, with a possible D match to TRBD1 (6 bases). The germline V gene encodes CDR1 SGHNT and CDR2 YYREEE (reference sequence). The V gene lost 2 bases and the J gene lost 6 bases, with 14 bases spanning the gap. The CDR3 contains 14 residues. The full variable domain, its missing parts supplied by reference TRBV5-4 and TRBJ2-5, is ETGVTQSPTHLIKTRGQQVTLRCSSQSGHNTVSWYQQALGQGPQFIFQYYREEENGRGNFPPRFSGLQFPNYSSELNVNALELDDSALYLCASSFLGALQTQYFGPGTRLLVL.

The V and J genes are TRBV4-1 and TRBJ2-1; TRBD2 is a possible D gene (6 bases). The CDR3 is 13 residues long. Germline CDR1 and CDR2: MGHRA and YSYEKL. With 0 bases removed from V and 10 bases from J, the gap between germline ends came to 10 bases. The chain's CDR3 is CASSQDGLTEQFF. CDR3 sequence (DNA): TGCGCCAGCAGCCAAGATGGACTAACGGAGCAGTTCTTC.

This clone was seen more than once but under ten times. The chain employs TRBV5-4 and TRBJ1-2; the match to TRBD1 covers 7 bases. In germline, CDR1 is SGHNT, CDR2 YYREEE (reference sequence). The trim removed 4 bases at V and 3 bases at J, leaving 12 bases unmatched. The CDR3 has 16 residues. The CDR3 loop is CASSARRSRGDYGYTF. The CDR3 region has the DNA TGTGCCAGCAGCGCGCGGCGCTCCAGGGGGGACTATGGCTACACCTTC. Variable domain in full (rest from reference TRBV5-4 and TRBJ1-2): ETGVTQSPTHLIKTRGQQVTLRCSSQSGHNTVSWYQQALGQGPQFIFQYYREEENGRGNFPPRFSGLQFPNYSSELNVNALELDDSALYLCASSARRSRGDYGYTFGSGTRLTVV.

J is TRBJ1-2 and V is TRBV5-6; a weak D match, TRBD1 (6 bases). The germline V gene has CDR1 SGHDT and CDR2 YYEEEE. The CDR3 is 14 residues long. V was pared by 0 bases and J by 8 bases, with 14 bases between. The CDR3, as DNA: TGTGCCAGCAGCTTGGGACAGGATGAGAAGGGCTACACCTTC. Protein: CASSLGQDEKGYTF.

The genes are TRBV6-1 and TRBJ1-2; TRBD1 might be the D (5 bases). The CDR3 is made up of 18 amino acids. Trimming cost V 0 bases and J 4 bases, with 21 bases left between them. Germline CDR1 and CDR2: MNHNS and SASEGT. CDR3 bases: TGTGCCAGCAGTGAAGCGCGGTATTTAGGGGTAGGGGTCTATGGCTACACCTTC. Protein: CASSEARYLGVGVYGYTF.